These 30 T cell receptor beta chains were sequenced from one sample in a study of cytomegalovirus exposure and HLA in healthy donors. Both 60 Vbeta primers and 13 Jbeta primers went into the PCR. Measured with immunoSEQ multiplex PCR; TCRdb has only the in-frame clones, and not every one. The table includes fewer than 200,000 clones, approximately 80% detected once. The sequenced material came from PBMCs. The receptors shown here come from a girl aged 2-10 years in good health and CMV-seropositive.

The V call is TRBV27, the J call TRBJ2-7; TRBD2 aligns across 8 bases. Germline V gives CDR1 MNHEY, CDR2 SMNVEV (reference sequence). V lost 1 base, J lost 2 bases, and 4 bases stayed unmatched. The CDR3 extends over 15 amino acids. The CDR3 DNA reads as TGTGCCAGCAGTTTATATACTAGCGGTCCCTACGAGCAGTACTTC. As protein: CASSLYTSGPYEQYF.

The chain recombines TRBV27 with TRBJ2-7, with 8 bases matching TRBD2. The CDR3 extends over 16 amino acids. The germline V gene encodes CDR1 MNHEY and CDR2 SMNVEV (reference sequence). The V segment lost 5 bases and the J segment 4 bases; nucleotides outside the gene matches: 13. The CDR3: CASSPLSSGTIYEQYF. CDR3 in DNA: TGTGCCAGCAGTCCCTTAAGTAGCGGGACCATTTACGAGCAGTACTTC.

The chain has TRBV11-2 and TRBJ2-3; D perhaps matches TRBD1 (5 bases). The V and J ends lost 4 bases and 4 bases respectively, with 15 bases between them. Looked up from germline, CDR1 is SGHAT and CDR2 is FQNNGV. This CDR3 is built from 15 residues. The CDR3 reads CASSSEGVSPDTQYF. CDR3 sequence (DNA): TGTGCCAGCAGCTCGGAAGGGGTTTCTCCAGATACGCAGTATTTT.

This rearrangement joins TRBV30 to TRBJ2-5, with TRBD1 identical over 8 bases. Near its end, the DNA agrees better with TRBJ2-7, so the J call may be wrong. The V gene's germline CDR1 is GTSNPN and CDR2 SVGIG (reference sequence). The CDR3 contains 12 residues. CDR3 residues: CAWSPTGDEQYF. Here the CDR3 DNA reads TGTGCCTGGAGTCCGACAGGGGACGAGCAGTACTTC.

The chain couples TRBV7-8 to TRBJ2-1; D perhaps matches TRBD1 (5 bases). V gave up 3 bases and J gave up 4 bases, with 16 bases separating them. The CDR3 runs to 16 residues. The germline gives CDR1 SGHVS, CDR2 FQNEAQ. This CDR3 is CASSFGRSGNYNEQFF. CDR3 nucleotides: TGTGCCAGCAGCTTTGGTCGATCAGGGAATTACAATGAGCAGTTCTTC. The full variable domain, rest sourced from reference TRBV7-8 and TRBJ2-1, is GAGVSQSPRYKVAKRGQDVALRCDPISGHVSLFWYQQALGQGPEFLTYFQNEAQLDKSGLPSDRFFAERPEGSVSTLKIQRTQQEDSAVYLCASSFGRSGNYNEQFFGPGTRLTVL.

The genes are TRBV28 and TRBJ2-5; no firm D call. This CDR3 is 14 amino acids long. Germline CDR1 reads MDHEN; CDR2 reads SYDVKM. V lost 6 bases, J lost 1 base, and 12 bases lay in between. CDR3 nucleotide sequence: TGTGCCAGCAGCCTCCGACACCGCCAAGAGACCCAGTACTTC. It is translated as CASSLRHRQETQYF. Complete variable domain (other parts from reference TRBV28 and TRBJ2-5): DVKVTQSSRYLVKRTGEKVFLECVQDMDHENMFWYRQDPGLGLRLIYFSYDVKMKEKGDIPEGYSVSREKKERFSLILESASTNQTSMYLCASSLRHRQETQYFGPGTRLLVL.

This rearrangement joins TRBV12-5 to TRBJ2-1; D gene unclear. The CDR3 spans 14 residues. Germline V gene sequence: CDR1 LGHNT, CDR2 FRNRAP. The V gene lost 0 bases and the J gene lost 10 bases, with 13 bases spanning the gap. DNA of the CDR3: TGTGCTAGTGGTTTGGTACTGGGTTTGGGCGAGCAGTTCTTC. This sequence encodes CASGLVLGLGEQFF.

The chain links TRBV23-1 to TRBJ1-2; a weak D match, TRBD1 (5 bases). TRBV23-1 is recorded as an ORF, its role being uncertain. This CDR3 has 14 amino acids. V was clipped by 1 base and J by 2 bases, with 8 bases between them. CDR3 nucleotides: TGCGCCAGCAGTCAATACCCAGGGAACTATGGCTACACCTTC. Translating it yields CASSQYPGNYGYTF.

The chain combines TRBV5-5 with TRBJ1-4, with D possibly being TRBD1 (5 bases). The V and J ends lost 3 bases and 5 bases respectively, with 17 bases between them. Looked up from germline, CDR1 is SGHKS and CDR2 is YYEKEE (reference sequence). The CDR3 has 16 amino acids. CDR3 sequence reads: CASSSTSRGINEKLFF. CDR3 DNA: TGTGCCAGCAGCTCTACTTCTAGGGGCATCAATGAAAAACTGTTTTTT.

This clone was observed a single time. The J gene is TRBJ2-3, the V gene TRBV6-1; a weak D match, TRBD2 (5 bases). The CDR3 is 13 amino acids. Germline CDR1 MNHNS, CDR2 SASEGT. The germline V and J ends were trimmed by 2 bases and 4 bases, with 7 bases remaining between them. This chain's CDR3 is CASSETEADTQYF. The CDR3 coding sequence is TGTGCCAGCAGTGAAACGGAGGCAGATACGCAGTATTTT.

The chain recombines TRBV19 with TRBJ2-5, with 10 nucleotides matching TRBD1. CDR3 length: 14 amino acids. Germline V gene lookup returns CDR1 LNHDA and CDR2 SQIVND (reference sequence). V dropped 6 bases and J dropped 7; count of bases not matched to a gene: 8. The CDR3 here is CASSYGTGEGTQYF. The CDR3 coding sequence is TGTGCCAGTAGCTACGGGACAGGGGAGGGGACCCAGTACTTC.

This clone was picked up a small number of times. The rearrangement uses TRBV27 and TRBJ1-1, with D unclear. Germline CDR1 is MNHEY and CDR2 is SMNVEV (reference sequence). Trimming pared 3 bases from V and 0 bases from J, leaving 11 bases between. The CDR3 has 15 amino acids. The CDR3 sequence is CASSFSSSLNTEAFF. CDR3 in DNA: TGTGCCAGCAGTTTTTCGAGTTCTCTGAACACTGAAGCTTTCTTT.

The chain recombines TRBV7-9 with TRBJ2-7; perhaps TRBD1 as D (7 bases). The germline V and J ends were trimmed by 5 bases and 2 bases, with 10 bases remaining between them. CDR3 size: 13 residues. CDR1 is SEHNR, CDR2 FQNEAQ, per germline (reference sequence). CDR3 region: CASSGGTAYEQYF. As DNA, the CDR3 is TGTGCCAGCAGCGGAGGGACAGCCTACGAGCAGTACTTC.

The chain combines TRBV6-1 with TRBJ1-2; D uncertain. From germline, CDR1 is MNHNS and CDR2 SASEGT. CDR3 length: 13 residues. With 5 bases removed from V and 4 bases from J, the gap between germline ends came to 11 bases. In DNA form, the CDR3 reads TGTGCCAGCAGTTCCCCAGAAACCTATGGCTACACCTTC. Translating gives CASSSPETYGYTF.

This clone was detected a few times. This chain joins TRBV30 and TRBJ1-1; no firm D call. Germline V lookup: CDR1 GTSNPN, CDR2 SVGIG (reference sequence). CDR3 length equals 13 residues. V shed 0 bases and J shed 6 bases, with 11 bases lying between them. The CDR3 loop reads CAWSVSVGAEAFF. The CDR3, as DNA: TGTGCCTGGAGTGTCTCCGTCGGGGCTGAAGCTTTCTTT.

This clone showed up just a few times. The chain links TRBV7-6 to TRBJ1-1; D possibly corresponds to TRBD1 (6 bases). The CDR3 covers 13 residues. V was trimmed by 4 bases and J by 11 bases, leaving 17 bases between them. Germline CDR1 SGHVS, CDR2 FNYEAQ. The CDR3, as DNA: TGTGCCAGCAGCTCGGGGTTAGACAGGAACGCTTTCTTT. Translated: CASSSGLDRNAFF.

In this sample, this clone turned up a few times. The chain links TRBV5-4 to TRBJ1-4, with D uncertain. CDR3 size: 15 residues. With 0 bases removed from V and 5 bases from J, the gap between germline ends came to 11 bases. CDR1 is SGHNT and CDR2 is YYREEE in the germline V gene (reference sequence). CDR3 sequence reads: CASSLAAGLNEKLFF. The DNA of the CDR3 is TGTGCCAGCAGCTTGGCGGCAGGACTAAATGAAAAACTGTTTTTT. Full variable domain (remainder filled in from reference TRBV5-4 and TRBJ1-4): ETGVTQSPTHLIKTRGQQVTLRCSSQSGHNTVSWYQQALGQGPQFIFQYYREEENGRGNFPPRFSGLQFPNYSSELNVNALELDDSALYLCASSLAAGLNEKLFFGSGTQLSVL.

The V gene is TRBV9, the J gene TRBJ2-7; 8 nucleotides line up with TRBD1. This CDR3 has 15 residues. With 4 bases clipped from V and 3 bases from J, the junction kept 9 bases outside the gene matches. Germline-derived CDR1 and CDR2 are SGDLS and YYNGEE. For the CDR3, the DNA is TGTGCCAGCAGCTCACGGTCAGGGGGCGGCTACGAGCAGTACTTC. Translation: CASSSRSGGGYEQYF. Drawing the rest from reference TRBV9 and TRBJ2-7, the complete variable domain is DSGVTQTPKHLITATGQRVTLRCSPRSGDLSVYWYQQSLDQGLQFLIQYYNGEERAKGNILERFSAQQFPDLHSELNLSSLELGDSALYFCASSSRSGGGYEQYFGPGTRLTVT.

The chain combines TRBV6-5 with TRBJ1-1, with 7 bases fitting TRBD1. Germline trimming cut 4 bases from V and 0 bases from J; bases unmatched to any gene: 5. CDR3 length equals 15 residues. Germline loops: CDR1 MNHEY, CDR2 SVGAGI. The DNA of the CDR3 is TGTGCCAGCAGTTCCTCCGGGACAGTGAACACTGAAGCTTTCTTT. The encoded protein is CASSSSGTVNTEAFF.

The V call is TRBV6-5, the J call TRBJ1-6, with a tentative D call TRBD1 (5 bases). The V end lost 4 bases, the J end lost 8 bases, and 18 bases lay between the germline ends. The V gene's germline CDR1 is MNHEY and CDR2 SVGAGI. CDR3 length equals 16 residues. The chain's CDR3 is CASSSGLITPYSPLHF. CDR3 sequence (DNA): TGTGCCAGCAGTTCGGGACTCATTACCCCTTATTCACCCCTCCACTTT.

The chain uses TRBV15 and TRBJ2-5; TRBD1 agrees at 8 bases. The germline gives CDR1 LNHNV, CDR2 YYDKDF (reference sequence). This CDR3 is built from 14 residues. Losses at the gene ends were 3 bases for V and 1 base for J; bases not matched to a gene: 1. CDR3 DNA: TGTGCCACCAGCAGGACAGGGGTCCAAGAGACCCAGTACTTC. Translated, it gives CATSRTGVQETQYF.

The CDR3 nucleotides are TGCGCCAGCAGCCAAAAGACAGGCATCACTGAAGCTTTCTTT. Translation: CASSQKTGITEAFF. The chain couples TRBV4-1 to TRBJ1-1; weak D call: TRBD1 (6 bases). The CDR3 is made up of 14 amino acids. The germline V gene encodes CDR1 MGHRA and CDR2 YSYEKL. V lost 2 bases to trimming and J lost 4 bases, with 11 bases between them.

The gene calls are TRBV6-1 and TRBJ1-6; a weak D match, TRBD1 (6 bases). Trimming shortened V by 4 bases and J by 12 bases, and 19 bases separated the two germline ends. Germline CDR1 MNHNS, CDR2 SASEGT. The CDR3 sequence is 15 residues long. CDR3 nucleotide sequence: TGTGCCAGCAGTGGGCGACAGGACCTTCCAGGACCCCTCCACTTT. It codes for CASSGRQDLPGPLHF.

The rearrangement uses TRBV27 and TRBJ1-1, with 8 bases lining up with TRBD1. V shed 5 bases and J 3 bases; nucleotides not matched to a gene: 5. Germline CDR1 MNHEY, CDR2 SMNVEV (reference sequence). The CDR3 is made up of 14 amino acids. The CDR3 spells CASSTGTGYTEAFF. CDR3 bases: TGTGCCAGCAGTACCGGGACAGGTTACACTGAAGCTTTCTTT.

This sequence joins TRBV10-2 and TRBJ1-1, with a weak D call TRBD1 (5 bases). The CDR3 totals 11 residues. V lost 5 bases to trimming and J lost 7 bases, with 8 bases between them. CDR1 and CDR2 (germline): WSHSY, SAAADI. CDR3 coding DNA: TGCGCCAGCAGTACGGGACTTGAAGCTTTCTTT. As protein: CASSTGLEAFF.

This chain uses TRBV28 with TRBJ1-1; a possible D gene is TRBD1 (5 bases). Germline V lookup: CDR1 MDHEN, CDR2 SYDVKM. V was pared by 5 bases and J by 7 bases, with 17 bases between. The CDR3 consists of 14 residues. The CDR3 here is CASSLTPGQGEAFF. The CDR3 nucleotides are TGTGCCAGCAGTCTCACCCCTGGACAAGGTGAAGCTTTCTTT.

The V and J genes are TRBV5-5 and TRBJ1-1; TRBD1 aligns across 7 bases. Losses at the gene ends were 4 bases for V and 1 base for J; bases not matched to a gene: 4. There are 14 residues in the CDR3. Germline V gene data show CDR1 as SGHKS and CDR2 as YYEKEE (reference sequence). CDR3 nucleotides: TGTGCCAGCAGCCCAACAGGGGAGAACACTGAAGCTTTCTTT. Protein: CASSPTGENTEAFF.

The chain couples TRBV27 to TRBJ2-3, with a possible D match to TRBD2 (5 bases). V lost 3 bases, J lost 4 bases, and 11 bases lay in between. This CDR3 is built from 14 residues. In germline, CDR1 is MNHEY, CDR2 SMNVEV (reference sequence). This CDR3 is CASSFWNGADTQYF. The CDR3 DNA is TGTGCCAGCAGTTTCTGGAACGGGGCAGATACGCAGTATTTT.

The V gene is TRBV27, the J gene TRBJ2-7; maybe TRBD2 (7 bases). V was clipped by 5 bases and J by 4 bases, with 15 bases between them. This CDR3 has 14 amino acids. Germline loops: CDR1 MNHEY, CDR2 SMNVEV (reference sequence). CDR3 sequence: CASSTGLTGYEQYF. CDR3 nucleotide sequence: TGTGCCAGCAGTACGGGACTAACAGGGTACGAGCAGTACTTC.

CDR3 sequence reads: CASSKDRLQPQHF. The CDR3 coding sequence is TGTGCCAGCAGCAAAGACAGGCTCCAGCCCCAGCATTTT. The chain employs TRBV7-3 and TRBJ1-5; D possibly corresponds to TRBD1 (6 bases). CDR3 length: 13 residues. Germline CDR1 reads SGHTA; CDR2 reads FQGTGA. With 5 bases removed from V and 7 bases from J, the gap between germline ends came to 12 bases.